These 9 T cell receptor beta chains came from one sample sequenced in a study of cytomegalovirus exposure and HLA in healthy donors. Clones were read by immunoSEQ multiplex PCR, and TCRdb kept only the in-frame ones, dropping some. Found here are about 78,000 clones, 90% to 97% of them singletons; the top ten hold 1.6%. The sequenced material came from PBMCs. These receptors were taken from a young man in good health and CMV-seropositive.

V gene TRBV19 combines with J gene TRBJ2-5; the D is unclear. The germline V and J ends were trimmed by 3 bases and 1 base, with 12 bases remaining between them. The CDR3 totals 15 residues. Per the germline V gene, CDR1 is LNHDA and CDR2 is SQIVND (reference sequence). CDR3 protein: CASSILLRSQETQYF. The CDR3 nucleotides read TGTGCCAGTAGTATTCTCCTTCGGTCCCAAGAGACCCAGTACTTC.

The chain carries TRBV9 and TRBJ1-1; D gene uncertain. With 3 bases removed from V and 5 bases from J, the gap between germline ends came to 8 bases. This CDR3 region has 12 residues. Germline CDR1 is SGDLS and CDR2 is YYNGEE. CDR3 DNA: TGTGCCAGCAGCGACTCCAGGACTGAAGCTTTCTTT. It yields the protein CASSDSRTEAFF.

This chain links TRBV5-1 with TRBJ1-2; D remains unclear. The CDR3 length is 14 residues. Trimming pared 5 bases from V and 0 bases from J, leaving 11 bases between. CDR1 and CDR2 from the germline V gene are SGHRS and YFSETQ. The CDR3 sequence: CASRPGSTNYGYTF. The CDR3 coding sequence is TGCGCCAGCAGGCCGGGGTCAACTAACTATGGCTACACCTTC.

The chain has TRBV30 and TRBJ1-6, with D possibly being TRBD1 (6 bases). Trimming left V 3 bases short and J 9 bases short, with 18 bases between. This CDR3 is built from 15 residues. Per germline, CDR1 GTSNPN and CDR2 SVGIG (reference sequence). The CDR3 DNA reads TGTGCCTGGAGGTGGGGACACCTGCTATCTTCACCCCTCCACTTT. The encoded protein is CAWRWGHLLSSPLHF.

V usage is TRBV7-9 and J usage is TRBJ2-5; 8 nucleotides agree with TRBD1. Germline V gene sequence: CDR1 SEHNR, CDR2 FQNEAQ (reference sequence). With 5 bases clipped from V and 4 bases from J, the junction kept 6 bases outside the gene matches. The CDR3 contains 14 residues. CDR3 bases: TGTGCCAGCAGCATCGACAGGGGAGGAGAGACCCAGTACTTC. It translates to CASSIDRGGETQYF.

This chain joins TRBV6-4 and TRBJ2-1; 11 bases fit TRBD1. The CDR3 is made up of 16 amino acids. V gave up 0 bases and J gave up 6 bases; unmatched junction bases: 4. CDR1 MRHNA and CDR2 SNTAGT come from the germline V gene. In nucleotides, the CDR3 is TGTGCCAGCAGTGACTCGGACGGGACAGGGGGCAATGAGCAGTTCTTC. Protein product: CASSDSDGTGGNEQFF.

The chain employs TRBV10-3 and TRBJ1-2; D is possibly TRBD1 (6 bases). The CDR3 loop spans 13 amino acids. Germline CDR1 is ENHRY and CDR2 is SYGVKD. Deletions cut 4 bases from V and 4 bases from J, with 10 bases between. CDR3 loop: CAISGGGLYGYTF. Written as DNA, the CDR3 is TGTGCCATCAGTGGGGGGGGCCTCTATGGCTACACCTTC.

CDR3 DNA sequence: TGTGCCAGCAGCGAATCAGGGTTAAAGGGAGAGACCCAGTACTTC. Its translation: CASSESGLKGETQYF. This chain connects TRBV28 to TRBJ2-5; tentatively, D is TRBD1 (5 bases). The CDR3 runs to 15 residues. V was cut by 6 bases and J by 4 bases, with 18 bases left in between. CDR1 is MDHEN and CDR2 is SYDVKM in the germline V gene.

V usage is TRBV6-5 and J usage is TRBJ2-2, with unresolved D. The CDR3 length is 14 residues. Germline lookup yields CDR1 MNHEY and CDR2 SVGAGI. V lost 5 bases and J 4 bases, leaving 11 bases between the germline ends. Here the CDR3 DNA reads TGTGCCAGCAGTCGGAGTATGGCCACCGGGGAGCTGTTTTTT. This gives the protein CASSRSMATGELFF.